A selection of T cell receptor beta chains follows, all from one sample in a study of early T cells in non-severe SARS-CoV-2 infection. TCRdb reprocessed the 5' RACE reads with MiXCR, giving one entry per CDR3 protein. Of about 42,000 distinct CDR3 sequences in the sample, 6% to 7.5% were seen once. Sequences were obtained from whole blood. The receptors here all came from an adult who was a healthcare worker with PCR-confirmed SARS-CoV-2 infection or an uninfected control (not recorded which). CDR3s include the opening cysteine and the closing phenylalanine or tryptophan. The order of the fields is clone size, D gene, CDR3 length, V gene, J gene, CDR3 DNA, CDR3 protein. A D gene is named only where the DNA matches it firmly. Expanded clones get a size class; other rows say once, few or many, or leave the size out.

clone_size: many
d_call: NA
cdr3_length: 14
v_call: TRBV11-2
j_call: TRBJ2-3
cdr3_nt: TGTGCCAGCAGCTTAAAGGGGGGCACAGATACGCAGTATTTT
cdr3_aa: CASSLKGGTDTQYF

clone_size: many
d_call: NA
cdr3_length: 12
v_call: TRBV7-6
j_call: TRBJ2-7
cdr3_nt: TGTGCCAGCAGCTTATCGGCGGCCGAGCAGTACTTC
cdr3_aa: CASSLSAAEQYF

clone_size: NA
d_call: NA
cdr3_length: 15
v_call: TRBV7-2
j_call: TRBJ1-2
cdr3_nt: TGTGCCAGCAGACTTGACCTAGACAGAAACTATGGCTACACCTTC
cdr3_aa: CASRLDLDRNYGYTF

clone_size: many
d_call: TRBD1
cdr3_length: 14
v_call: TRBV7-2
j_call: TRBJ2-5
cdr3_nt: TGTGCCAGCAGCTTGGGGACAGGGCTCGGGCACCAGTACTTC
cdr3_aa: CASSLGTGLGHQYF

clone_size: few
d_call: NA
cdr3_length: 15
v_call: TRBV7-6
j_call: TRBJ2-7
cdr3_nt: TGTGCCAGCAGCTTGGCGCCCGGGGATTACTACGAGCAGTACTTC
cdr3_aa: CASSLAPGDYYEQYF

clone_size: NA
d_call: TRBD2
cdr3_length: 15
v_call: TRBV11-3
j_call: TRBJ2-1
cdr3_nt: TGTGCCAGCAGCGCCCGGACTAGCGGGGGCAATGAGCAGTTCTTC
cdr3_aa: CASSARTSGGNEQFF

clone_size: few
d_call: NA
cdr3_length: 13
v_call: TRBV5-1
j_call: TRBJ2-3
cdr3_nt: TGCGCCAGCAGCCGAGGGGAGGCCGATACGCAGTATTTT
cdr3_aa: CASSRGEADTQYF

clone_size: many
d_call: NA
cdr3_length: 13
v_call: TRBV5-1
j_call: TRBJ2-2
cdr3_nt: TGCGCCAGCGCCCTATCGGGGGCCGGGGAGCTGTTTTTT
cdr3_aa: CASALSGAGELFF

clone_size: NA
d_call: TRBD2
cdr3_length: 14
v_call: TRBV12-3/TRBV12-4
j_call: TRBJ2-7
cdr3_nt: TGTGCCAGCAGTCCGCCGGGGGGAACCTACGAGCAGTACTTC
cdr3_aa: CASSPPGGTYEQYF

clone_size: many
d_call: NA
cdr3_length: 13
v_call: TRBV7-9
j_call: TRBJ1-4
cdr3_nt: TGTGCCAGCAGTTTCCGCCATGGGGAAAAACTGTTTTTT
cdr3_aa: CASSFRHGEKLFF

clone_size: NA
d_call: NA
cdr3_length: 13
v_call: TRBV9
j_call: TRBJ1-2
cdr3_nt: TGTGCCAGCAGCGTTCGGCAGGGGTATGGCTACACCTTC
cdr3_aa: CASSVRQGYGYTF

clone_size: many
d_call: NA
cdr3_length: 14
v_call: TRBV12-3/TRBV12-4
j_call: TRBJ2-3
cdr3_nt: TGTGCCAGCAGTCCTCGCCAGGGTTCAGATACGCAGTATTTT
cdr3_aa: CASSPRQGSDTQYF

clone_size: many
d_call: NA
cdr3_length: 12
v_call: TRBV2
j_call: TRBJ1-2
cdr3_nt: TGTGCCAGCAGAGGGGGGGACTATGGCTACACCTTC
cdr3_aa: CASRGGDYGYTF

clone_size: NA
d_call: NA
cdr3_length: 13
v_call: TRBV4-1
j_call: TRBJ2-5
cdr3_nt: TGCGCCAGCAAGTCTCCCGTGCAAGAGACCCAGTACTTC
cdr3_aa: CASKSPVQETQYF

clone_size: NA
d_call: TRBD2
cdr3_length: 15
v_call: TRBV5-1
j_call: TRBJ2-1
cdr3_nt: TGCGCCAGCAGCCCGGGACTAGCGGGGGTAAATGAGCAGTTCTTC
cdr3_aa: CASSPGLAGVNEQFF

clone_size: many
d_call: NA
cdr3_length: 13
v_call: TRBV7-3
j_call: TRBJ2-1
cdr3_nt: TGTGCCAGCAGCTTAATAGGAGGGGATGAGCAGTTCTTC
cdr3_aa: CASSLIGGDEQFF

clone_size: NA
d_call: TRBD2
cdr3_length: 16
v_call: TRBV5-1
j_call: TRBJ2-7
cdr3_nt: TGCGCCAGCAGCACCGCCCCCCTAGCGGGGGCCTACGAGCAGTACTTC
cdr3_aa: CASSTAPLAGAYEQYF

clone_size: NA
d_call: NA
cdr3_length: 15
v_call: TRBV7-9
j_call: TRBJ2-1
cdr3_nt: TGTGCCAGCAGCTCCATAAAGGGACTGAACAATGAGCAGTTCTTC
cdr3_aa: CASSSIKGLNNEQFF

clone_size: NA
d_call: NA
cdr3_length: 15
v_call: TRBV3-1
j_call: TRBJ2-7
cdr3_nt: TGTGCCAGCAGCCAACCCCTACCAGGGTCGGGCGAGCAGTACTTC
cdr3_aa: CASSQPLPGSGEQYF

clone_size: few
d_call: TRBD2
cdr3_length: 17
v_call: TRBV7-9
j_call: TRBJ2-2
cdr3_nt: TGTGCCAGCAGCTTGTTGACTAGCGGGGCCGACACCGGGGAGCTGTTTTTT
cdr3_aa: CASSLLTSGADTGELFF

clone_size: few
d_call: NA
cdr3_length: 12
v_call: TRBV5-1
j_call: TRBJ2-7
cdr3_nt: TGCGCCAGCAGCTTGAAAGGGGACGAGCAGTACTTC
cdr3_aa: CASSLKGDEQYF

clone_size: many
d_call: NA
cdr3_length: 12
v_call: TRBV7-9
j_call: TRBJ2-7
cdr3_nt: TGTGCCAGCAGCTTACCACGGGAAAGGCAGTACTTC
cdr3_aa: CASSLPRERQYF

clone_size: few
d_call: NA
cdr3_length: 13
v_call: TRBV6-1
j_call: TRBJ1-6
cdr3_nt: TGTGCCAGCAGTGAGACTGGGGTATCACCCCTCCACTTT
cdr3_aa: CASSETGVSPLHF

clone_size: medium-sized
d_call: NA
cdr3_length: 13
v_call: TRBV5-1
j_call: TRBJ1-1
cdr3_nt: TGCGCCAGCAGCTTGTTCGGGAACACTGAAGCTTTCTTT
cdr3_aa: CASSLFGNTEAFF

clone_size: many
d_call: NA
cdr3_length: 12
v_call: TRBV7-6
j_call: TRBJ2-7
cdr3_nt: TGTGCCAGCAGCTTAGCTGCCGGGCAGCAGTACTTC
cdr3_aa: CASSLAAGQQYF

clone_size: NA
d_call: TRBD2
cdr3_length: 15
v_call: TRBV4-1
j_call: TRBJ2-5
cdr3_nt: TGCGCCAGCAGCCCGGGGACTAGCGGTCGAGAGACCCAGTACTTC
cdr3_aa: CASSPGTSGRETQYF

clone_size: many
d_call: TRBD1
cdr3_length: 15
v_call: TRBV6-2/TRBV6-3
j_call: TRBJ2-7
cdr3_nt: TGTGCCAGCAGTAAGCCGGGACAGGGCTTATACGAGCAGTACTTC
cdr3_aa: CASSKPGQGLYEQYF

clone_size: NA
d_call: TRBD1
cdr3_length: 15
v_call: TRBV7-9
j_call: TRBJ1-2
cdr3_nt: TGTGCCAGCAGCTTAGCGGGGACAGGTTACTATGGCTACACCTTC
cdr3_aa: CASSLAGTGYYGYTF

clone_size: few
d_call: NA
cdr3_length: 15
v_call: TRBV20-1
j_call: TRBJ1-4
cdr3_nt: TGCAGTGCTAGAGATCCCAGGGGTGCTAATGAAAAACTGTTTTTT
cdr3_aa: CSARDPRGANEKLFF

clone_size: few
d_call: NA
cdr3_length: 16
v_call: TRBV29-1
j_call: TRBJ2-7
cdr3_nt: TGCAGCGCCGGCCCCCGGGACACCGGTCGTGGGCACGAGCAGTACTTC
cdr3_aa: CSAGPRDTGRGHEQYF

clone_size: NA
d_call: NA
cdr3_length: 11
v_call: TRBV7-9
j_call: TRBJ2-7
cdr3_nt: TGTGCCAGCAGCTACGCAGGATCGGAATACTTC
cdr3_aa: CASSYAGSEYF

clone_size: few
d_call: NA
cdr3_length: 15
v_call: TRBV5-6
j_call: TRBJ2-7
cdr3_nt: TGTGCCAGCAGCCTAAGGGGGGTGTACGGATACGAGCAGTACTTC
cdr3_aa: CASSLRGVYGYEQYF

clone_size: NA
d_call: TRBD2
cdr3_length: 14
v_call: TRBV10-3
j_call: TRBJ2-7
cdr3_nt: TGTGCCATCAGTGAACTAGCGGGGTCCTACGAGCAGTACTTC
cdr3_aa: CAISELAGSYEQYF

clone_size: few
d_call: NA
cdr3_length: 13
v_call: TRBV18
j_call: TRBJ2-3
cdr3_nt: TGTGCCAGCTCACAACAGAGGCCCGATACGCAGTATTTT
cdr3_aa: CASSQQRPDTQYF

clone_size: NA
d_call: NA
cdr3_length: 12
v_call: TRBV12-3/TRBV12-4
j_call: TRBJ2-7
cdr3_nt: TGTGCCAGCAGCCAAACAGGGAACGAGCAGTACTTC
cdr3_aa: CASSQTGNEQYF

clone_size: many
d_call: TRBD2
cdr3_length: 14
v_call: TRBV2
j_call: TRBJ2-4
cdr3_nt: TGTGCCAGCAAGCTAGCGGTAGCCAAAAACATTCAGTACTTC
cdr3_aa: CASKLAVAKNIQYF